These T cell receptor beta chains were read from a single sample in a study of T-cell memory formation after mild COVID-19. From the 5' RACE reads, TCRdb called clonotypes with MiXCR, one entry per CDR3 protein. The sample includes roughly 130,000 distinct CDR3 sequences, over 15% of them seen just once. Source material: PBMCs or a T cell subset sorted from them (not recorded which). Source of these receptors: a young man who had mild COVID-19 (a few samples of this study predate the infection). Cell type and time point are not known. Each CDR3 is given without its conserved first and last residue.

j_call	v_call	cdr3_aa
TRBJ2-2	TRBV12-3/TRBV12-4	ASRTGTTGELF
TRBJ2-5	TRBV10-3	AISPTGVGETQY
TRBJ2-3	TRBV11-2	ASSPIRGSADTQY
TRBJ1-2	TRBV12-3/TRBV12-4	ASGAGGQGAYGYT
TRBJ1-1	TRBV25-1	ASRMTGIMNTEAF
TRBJ2-3	TRBV6-2/TRBV6-3	ASSYSQDSTDTQY
TRBJ2-1	TRBV20-1	SARGSTGYNEQF
TRBJ2-5	TRBV5-1	ASSNWGGASLETQY
TRBJ2-1	TRBV7-9	ASSLHNEGYNEQF
TRBJ2-5	TRBV9	ASSVASLAGGLGETQY
TRBJ2-2	TRBV5-1	ASSQEGRGGELF
TRBJ2-7	TRBV18	ASSPSGTPSYEQY
TRBJ2-1	TRBV7-3	ASSPTPLGEQF
TRBJ2-1	TRBV9	ASSEGDRYNEQF
TRBJ1-1	TRBV5-1	ASSRRTGTDTEAF
TRBJ1-2	TRBV20-1	SARDRRVNYGYT
TRBJ2-5	TRBV20-1	SAKSSGGYETQY
TRBJ2-3	TRBV9	ASSVDGWGHTQY
TRBJ2-7	TRBV6-1	AGSATSGTYEQY
TRBJ1-2	TRBV7-9	ASSPEAYGYT
TRBJ1-1	TRBV10-3	AIGGIRDTEAF
TRBJ2-1	TRBV7-2	ASSYQGGDEQF
TRBJ2-3	TRBV15	ATSRDTRGGPGDTQY
TRBJ2-3	TRBV10-3	AISSGTESTDTQY
TRBJ2-3	TRBV4-3	ASSQDNRIYTDTQY
TRBJ2-1	TRBV10-2	ASSESTSGGAYNEQF
TRBJ2-7	TRBV30	AWSGGPNSYEQY
TRBJ1-1	TRBV12-3/TRBV12-4	ASSIGWYTEAF
TRBJ2-3	TRBV7-3	ASSLKGVGGTQY
TRBJ2-2	TRBV7-3	ASSTGWTGELF
TRBJ1-1	TRBV4-3	ASSQDPVGFRGTSEAF
TRBJ2-3	TRBV7-2	ASSLGVRPPPESDTQY
TRBJ1-1	TRBV20-1	SARGLRGRSTEAF
TRBJ1-3	TRBV15	ATSRDWGPGNTIY
TRBJ2-5	TRBV7-2	ASSLDVARGWETQY
TRBJ2-1	TRBV7-3	ASSPHQAGPSYNEQF
TRBJ2-1	TRBV5-1	ASAAGAPLDNEQF
TRBJ2-3	TRBV5-1	ASSLQAGVSDTQY
TRBJ1-6	TRBV27	ASTDSPLH
TRBJ1-1	TRBV12-3/TRBV12-4	ASSSQNTEAF
TRBJ2-3	TRBV7-6	ASSLIAGPEDTQY
TRBJ2-1	TRBV12-3/TRBV12-4	ASSPGTRYNEQF
TRBJ2-2	TRBV19	ASTGQGAMYTGELF
TRBJ2-5	TRBV10-3	ASSQGRGRMGQETQY